This TCR beta chain was retrieved from a study of early T cells in non-severe SARS-CoV-2 infection. The germline gives CDR1 KGHSH, CDR2 LQKENI. V was cut by 2 bases and J by 0 bases, with 11 bases left in between. This CDR3 region has 16 residues. TCRdb recomputed calls from the 5' RACE reads with MiXCR, one row per CDR3 protein. The sample yields around 110,000 distinct CDR3 sequences, over 8.5% seen once. This clonotype showed up many times. Its antigen is unidentified. Notes on the study in general: Missing private and CD4 specificities, VDJdb matching favored anti-spike CD8 responses.

Sequenced material: whole blood. The chain couples TRBV18 to TRBJ1-3; D call uncertain. The TCR originated in an adult who was a healthcare worker with PCR-confirmed SARS-CoV-2 infection or an uninfected control (not recorded which). In nucleotides, the CDR3 is TGTGCCAGCTCACCAATAAGAAAGTCCTCTGGAAACACCATATATTTT. This encodes CASSPIRKSSGNTIYF. The variable domain in full, completed from reference TRBV18 and TRBJ1-3, reads NAGVMQNPRHLVRRRGQEARLRCSPMKGHSHVYWYRQLPEEGLKFMVYLQKENIIDESGMPKERFSAEFPKEGPSILRIQQVVRGDSAAYFCASSPIRKSSGNTIYFGEGSWLTVV.